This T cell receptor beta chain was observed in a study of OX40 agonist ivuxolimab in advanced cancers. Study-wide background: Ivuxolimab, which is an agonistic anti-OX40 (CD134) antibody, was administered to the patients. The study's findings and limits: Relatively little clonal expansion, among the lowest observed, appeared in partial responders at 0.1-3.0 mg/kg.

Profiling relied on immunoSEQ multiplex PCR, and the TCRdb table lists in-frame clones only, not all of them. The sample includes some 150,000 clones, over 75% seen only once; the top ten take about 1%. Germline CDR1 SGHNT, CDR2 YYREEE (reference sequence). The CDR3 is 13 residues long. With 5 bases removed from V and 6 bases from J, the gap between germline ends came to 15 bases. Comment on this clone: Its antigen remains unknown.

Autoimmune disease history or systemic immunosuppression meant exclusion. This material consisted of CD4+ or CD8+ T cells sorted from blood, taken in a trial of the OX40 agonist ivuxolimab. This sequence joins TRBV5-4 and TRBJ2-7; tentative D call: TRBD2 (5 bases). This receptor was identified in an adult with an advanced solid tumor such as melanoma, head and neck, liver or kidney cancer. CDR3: CASRGKGVSEQYF. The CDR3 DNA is TGTGCCAGCAGGGGTAAGGGAGTGAGCGAGCAGTACTTC.